These 21 T cell receptor beta chains came from one sample sequenced in a study of tumor and adjacent non-tumor tissue in lung cancer. Three rounds of nested PCR, following a modified ARM-PCR protocol, produced the TCRbeta library. Via MiXCR, TCRdb re-called the multiplex PCR reads, giving one row per CDR3 protein. The sample lists 70,000 to 90,000 distinct CDR3 sequences, 77% occurring once. RNA was extracted from bulk tissue without any cell sorting. Sequencing was performed on lung tumor tissue. The receptors were sampled from a woman aged 45-60 years with non-small cell lung cancer.

The chain carries TRBV4-1 and TRBJ1-5; 9 nucleotides match TRBD1. The J call may be faulty, since TRBJ2-3 better matches the DNA end. Germline V gene data show CDR1 as MGHRA and CDR2 as YSYEKL. This CDR3 is built from 15 residues. The CDR3 nucleotides read TGCGCCAGCAGCCAGGGACAGGGCTTCAATCTGCCCCAGTATTTT. This encodes CASSQGQGFNLPQYF.

V and J are TRBV11-2 and TRBJ1-1, with 8 bases lining up with TRBD1. Trimming took 6 bases from V and 3 from J; bases not matched to a gene: 6. CDR3 size: 14 residues. In germline, CDR1 is SGHAT, CDR2 FQNNGV. Written as DNA, the CDR3 is TGTGCCAGCAGTTCTTTGGACAGGGACACTGAAGCTTTCTTT. This codes for CASSSLDRDTEAFF. The full variable domain, rest sourced from reference TRBV11-2 and TRBJ1-1, is EAGVAQSPRYKIIEKRQSVAFWCNPISGHATLYWYQQILGQGPKLLIQFQNNGVVDDSQLPKDRFSAERLKGVDSTLKIQPAKLEDSAVYLCASSSLDRDTEAFFGQGTRLTVV.

This clonotype was picked up one time. Since the CDR3 does not end with the conserved phenylalanine or tryptophan, this likely comes from a read error. V gene TRBV11-3 combines with J gene TRBJ2-7; a weak D match, TRBD2 (5 bases). CDR1 is SGHNT and CDR2 is YENEEA in the germline V gene. The CDR3 spans 14 residues. Trimming took off 5 bases at V and 7 bases at J, with 18 bases between the two ends. CDR3 sequence: CASSLIGIGQEQYL. The CDR3 DNA is TGTGCCAGCAGCCTTATCGGGATAGGCCAGGAGCAGTACTTG.

In the case of this clonotype: This clone may be a read error of a much larger clone one base away. As the CDR3 is not closed by the conserved phenylalanine or tryptophan, this likely results from a read error. The chain joins TRBV6-4 to TRBJ2-3, with 7 bases aligning to TRBD2. CDR1 MRHNA and CDR2 SNTAGT come from the germline V gene. This CDR3 is 13 amino acids long. The CDR3 bases are TGTGTCAGCAGTGCGGGAGACACAGATACGCAGTATCTT. It specifies CVSSAGDTDTQYL.

Concerning this clonotype itself: A read error may explain this, as a much larger clone is one base away. V is TRBV7-8 and J is TRBJ1-5; D remains ambiguous. The CDR3 length is 14 residues. Germline loops: CDR1 SGHVS, CDR2 FQNEAQ. DNA for the CDR3: TGTGCCAGCAGCCCAGGTCAGGCACATCAGCGCCAGCATTTT. It translates to CASSPGQAHQRQHF.

This clonotype was detected only a few times. No conserved phenylalanine or tryptophan is present at the end of the CDR3, so a read error is the likely explanation. The chain carries TRBV5-1 and TRBJ2-7; D gene uncertain. The CDR3 consists of 13 residues. Trimming shortened V by 3 bases and J by 1 base, and 8 bases separated the two germline ends. The germline gives CDR1 SGHRS, CDR2 YFSETQ. The CDR3 DNA reads TGCGCCAGCAGCTCAGGTGCGTCCTACGAGCAGTACCTC. Translated, it gives CASSSGASYEQYL.

The rearrangement joins TRBV11-2 to TRBJ1-5; D gene uncertain. The CDR3 totals 15 residues. V lost 5 bases and J lost 13, with 24 bases in between. Germline V gene sequence: CDR1 SGHAT, CDR2 FQNNGV. DNA of the CDR3: TGTGCCAGCAGCGCGGAGATGGTTAGCAATCAAGCTCAGCATTTT. It yields the protein CASSAEMVSNQAQHF.

This clonotype was seen repeatedly, ten times or more. This chain links TRBV6-1 with TRBJ2-5, with 7 bases aligning to TRBD1. V was clipped by 1 base and J by 4 bases; unmatched bases: 9. From germline, CDR1 is MNHNS and CDR2 SASEGT. This CDR3 has 16 residues. The CDR3 DNA sequence: TGTGCCAGCAGTGAAGGAACACTGGGACAGCTAGAGACCCAGTACTTC. Protein: CASSEGTLGQLETQYF.

On this clonotype itself: No conserved phenylalanine or tryptophan ends this CDR3, so it is likely a read error. V gene TRBV29-1 combines with J gene TRBJ2-7, with a possible D match to TRBD2 (5 bases). Trimming removed 6 bases at V and 9 bases at J, with 18 bases between. The CDR3 runs to 12 residues. CDR1 is SQVTM and CDR2 is ANQGSEA in the germline V gene. CDR3 in amino acids: CSVEAQSYRQYL. The CDR3 DNA reads TGCAGCGTGGAGGCGCAGAGCTACAGGCAGTACTTA.

With regard to this clonotype: One junction end disagrees with the germline gene, perhaps due to a read error. CDR3: CASRGDYTYNEQSF. CDR3 nucleotides: TGTGCCAGCAGAGGGGACTACACTTACAATGAGCAGTCCTTC. The chain links TRBV6-5 to TRBJ2-1; 7 nucleotides agree with TRBD2. CDR3 length: 14 amino acids. Germline V gives CDR1 MNHEY, CDR2 SVGAGI.

As concerns this clonotype: The CDR3 end shows no conserved phenylalanine or tryptophan, and so a read error is likely. V and J are TRBV10-1 and TRBJ2-3, with 11 bases matching TRBD2. Germline loops: CDR1 WNHNN, CDR2 SYGVQD (reference sequence). J lost 2 bases, V lost 6 bases, and 7 bases had no gene match. The CDR3 spans 16 residues. DNA of the CDR3: TGCGCCAGCAGCTCAGGACTAGCGGGTAACACAGATACGCAGTATTAT. Translation: CASSSGLAGNTDTQYY.

This clonotype came up a few times. A much larger clone is a single base away; this may be a read error. The chain employs TRBV10-2 and TRBJ1-1; D remains ambiguous. Per the germline V gene, CDR1 is WSHSY and CDR2 is SAAADI. Trimming stripped 7 bases from V and 7 bases from J, with 22 bases between. The CDR3 consists of 15 residues. DNA for the CDR3: TGCGCCAGCATTCATCGACCCGCGGATGGCATTGAAGCTTTCTTT. It codes for CASIHRPADGIEAFF.

Note on this clonotype: Possible read error: a much larger clone is one base away. The chain couples TRBV5-1 to TRBJ2-5; 7 bases line up with TRBD1. This CDR3 is built from 17 residues. Germline CDR1 SGHRS, CDR2 YFSETQ. With 1 base clipped from V and 7 bases from J, the junction kept 16 bases outside the gene matches. DNA for the CDR3: TGCGCCAGCAGCTTGCAAGGGGGCGGGTGGTCCCCAGGGACCCAGTACTTC. This encodes CASSLQGGGWSPGTQYF.

In regard to this clonotype: The junction and the germline gene differ at one end; a read error may be behind it. The chain combines TRBV28 with TRBJ2-7, with D tentatively TRBD1 or TRBD2 (5 bases each). The germline V gene has CDR1 MDHEN and CDR2 SYDVKM. This CDR3 comprises 12 residues. The CDR3 spells CASSPSRGPLHF. The CDR3 DNA follows: TGTGCCAGCAGTCCCTCTCGGGGCCCCCTCCACTTC.

This clonotype has only one observation. Its ends do not fully match the called genes, so a read error is possible. This chain uses TRBV4-2 with TRBJ1-2, with a tentative D call TRBD1 (5 bases). CDR1 LGHNA and CDR2 YNFKEQ come from the germline V gene. The CDR3 runs to 13 residues. In DNA, the CDR3 is TGTGCCAGCAGCCAAGTTGGCAGGGATGACTACGCCTTC. This gives the protein CASSQVGRDDYAF.

Comment on this clonotype: A junction end diverges from the germline sequence, so it may reflect a read error. The genes are TRBV29-1 and TRBJ2-7; the D gene is possibly TRBD1 (5 bases). CDR3 length: 15 amino acids. The V gene's germline CDR1 is SQVTM and CDR2 ANQGSEA. CDR3 protein: CSVDGKWGSSYEQYF. DNA of the CDR3: TGCAGCGTTGATGGTAAGTGGGGCAGCTCATACGAACAGTACTTC.

This clonotype was seen ten or more times. The chain couples TRBV20-1 to TRBJ2-7; D is undetermined. The CDR3 covers 14 residues. Per germline, CDR1 DFQATT and CDR2 SNEGSKA (reference sequence). With 0 bases removed from V and 9 bases from J, the gap between germline ends came to 18 bases. The CDR3 reads CSARDSTTQVRQYF. The CDR3 nucleotides read TGCAGTGCTAGAGATTCCACAACCCAAGTTCGGCAGTACTTC.

To note about this clonotype: A much larger clone lies one base from this, so it may be a read error. This sequence joins TRBV24-1 and TRBJ2-1; the match to TRBD2 covers 11 bases. The CDR3 totals 15 residues. CDR1 is KGHDR and CDR2 is SFDVKD in the germline V gene. The CDR3 loop reads CVTSGWLAGGNEQFF. CDR3 DNA sequence: TGTGTCACCAGTGGTTGGCTAGCGGGAGGAAATGAGCAGTTCTTC.

This clonotype was recorded a few times. This may be a read error: a much more frequent sequence differs by one nucleotide. Because it lacks the conserved phenylalanine or tryptophan at the end, this CDR3 is likely a read error. The rearrangement uses TRBV28 and TRBJ1-4; 10 nucleotides match TRBD1. Germline CDR1 reads MDHEN; CDR2 reads SYDVKM. This CDR3 contains 15 residues. V lost 6 bases to trimming and J lost 7 bases; unmatched junction nucleotides: 8. The CDR3 sequence is CASSIPGQGFEKLFL. The CDR3 DNA reads as TGTGCCAGCAGCATCCCGGGACAGGGGTTTGAAAAACTGTTTCTT.

With regard to this clonotype: The conserved closing phenylalanine or tryptophan is absent in this CDR3, likely reflecting a read error. V usage is TRBV4-1 and J usage is TRBJ2-7, with TRBD1 matching over 7 bases. This CDR3 contains 14 residues. Germline V gene lookup returns CDR1 MGHRA and CDR2 YSYEKL. The CDR3: CATSQDTGVWEQYL. CDR3 sequence (DNA): TGCGCCACCAGCCAAGACACAGGGGTCTGGGAGCAGTACTTA.

The gene calls are TRBV10-1 and TRBJ2-3; 7 nucleotides match TRBD1. The V segment lost 3 bases and the J segment 5 bases; nucleotides outside the gene matches: 11. Germline V gene sequence: CDR1 WNHNN, CDR2 SYGVQD (reference sequence). CDR3 size: 16 residues. CDR3 nucleotide sequence: TGCGCCAGCAGTGACAGACAGGGTATTTCCATAGATACGCAGTATTTT. Protein sequence: CASSDRQGISIDTQYF.